This T cell receptor (beta chain) was sequenced for a study of identical twins. General study results and limits: Researchers caution that invariant MAIT and iNKT cells could partly confound zero-insertion analyses. Out-of-frame beta chain sequences displayed weaker excess sharing between twins. Insertion counts were lower in abundant cord blood beta clonotypes, a trend that memory repertoires did not show.

This clonotype was observed at least ten times. Its target is unknown. TCRdb reanalysed the 5' RACE reads using MiXCR and keeps one entry per CDR3 protein. The sample yields under 350,000 distinct CDR3 sequences, 8.5% to 9.5% seen once. These data were also reused for a study on yellow fever vaccine responses in identical twins. Turning to that study: Twins' vaccine T cell response reportedly seemed partly convergent, partly personalized.

This sequence originates from a woman aged 18-29 years in good health. Sequenced input: CD8+ T cells sorted from blood.

CDR3 bases: TGTGCCAGCAGTCCGCAGGGGTCAAACTATGGCTACACCTTC. Translation gives CASSPQGSNYGYTF. J is TRBJ1-2 and V is TRBV12-3 or TRBV12-4, with D possibly being TRBD1 (6 bases). The CDR3 has 14 amino acids. V lost 5 bases to trimming and J lost 2 bases, with 12 bases between them.